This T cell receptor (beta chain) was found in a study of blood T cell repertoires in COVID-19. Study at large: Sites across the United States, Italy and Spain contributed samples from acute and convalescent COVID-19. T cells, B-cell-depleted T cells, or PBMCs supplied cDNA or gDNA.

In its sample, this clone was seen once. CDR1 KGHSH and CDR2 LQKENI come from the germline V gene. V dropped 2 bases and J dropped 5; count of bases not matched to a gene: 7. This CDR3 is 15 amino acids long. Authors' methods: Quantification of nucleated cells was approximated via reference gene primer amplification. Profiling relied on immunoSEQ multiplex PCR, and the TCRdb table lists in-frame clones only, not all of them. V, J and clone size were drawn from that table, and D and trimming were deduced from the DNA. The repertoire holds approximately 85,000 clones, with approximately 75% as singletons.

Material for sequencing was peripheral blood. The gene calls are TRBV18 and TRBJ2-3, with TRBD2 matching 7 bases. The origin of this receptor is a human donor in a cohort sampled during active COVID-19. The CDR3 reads CASSPLGGGEDTQYF. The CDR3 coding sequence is TGTGCCAGCTCACCATTAGGCGGGGGTGAAGATACGCAGTATTTT.